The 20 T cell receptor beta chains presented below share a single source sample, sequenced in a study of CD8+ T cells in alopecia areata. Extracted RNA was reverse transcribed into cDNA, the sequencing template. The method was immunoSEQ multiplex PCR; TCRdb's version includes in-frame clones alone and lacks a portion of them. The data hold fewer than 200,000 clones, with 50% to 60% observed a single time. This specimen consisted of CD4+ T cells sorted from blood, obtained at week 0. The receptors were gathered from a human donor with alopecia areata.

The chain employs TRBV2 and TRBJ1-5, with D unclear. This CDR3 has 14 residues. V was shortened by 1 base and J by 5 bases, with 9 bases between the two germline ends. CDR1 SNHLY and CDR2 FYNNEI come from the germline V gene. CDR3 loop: CASSEVRRDQPQHF. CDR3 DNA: TGTGCCAGCAGTGAAGTGCGCAGAGATCAGCCCCAGCATTTT.

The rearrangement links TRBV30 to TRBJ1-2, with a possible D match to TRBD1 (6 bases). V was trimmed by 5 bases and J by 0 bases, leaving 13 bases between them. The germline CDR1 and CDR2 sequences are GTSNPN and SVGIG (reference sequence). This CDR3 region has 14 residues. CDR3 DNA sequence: TGTGCCTGGGGAGGGGGTGTGCCTAACTATGGCTACACCTTC. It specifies CAWGGGVPNYGYTF.

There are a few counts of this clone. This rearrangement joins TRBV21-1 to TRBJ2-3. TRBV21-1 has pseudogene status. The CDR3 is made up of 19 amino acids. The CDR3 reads CASSKARGRSCSSEDTQYF. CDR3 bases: TGTGCCAGCAGCAAAGCCCGAGGACGGAGTTGTAGTTCCGAAGATACGCAGTATTTT.

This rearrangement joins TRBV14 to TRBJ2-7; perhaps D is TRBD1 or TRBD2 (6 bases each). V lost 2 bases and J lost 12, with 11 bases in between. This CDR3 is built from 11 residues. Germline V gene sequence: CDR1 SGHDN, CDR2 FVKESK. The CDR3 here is CASSQNREVYF. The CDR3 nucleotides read TGTGCCAGCAGCCAAAACAGGGAGGTGTACTTC.

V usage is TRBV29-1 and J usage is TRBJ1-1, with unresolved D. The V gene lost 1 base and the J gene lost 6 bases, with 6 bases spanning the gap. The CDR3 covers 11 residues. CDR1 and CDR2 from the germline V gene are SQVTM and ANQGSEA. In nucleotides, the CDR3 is TGCAGCGTTGAAGCGCGGCCTGAAGCTTTCTTT. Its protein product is CSVEARPEAFF.

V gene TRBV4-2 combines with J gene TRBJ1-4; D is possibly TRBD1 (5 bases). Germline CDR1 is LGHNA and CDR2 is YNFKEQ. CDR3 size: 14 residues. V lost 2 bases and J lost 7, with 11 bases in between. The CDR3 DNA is TGTGCCAGCAGCCAAACAGGTTCGGTTGAAAAACTGTTTTTT. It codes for CASSQTGSVEKLFF.

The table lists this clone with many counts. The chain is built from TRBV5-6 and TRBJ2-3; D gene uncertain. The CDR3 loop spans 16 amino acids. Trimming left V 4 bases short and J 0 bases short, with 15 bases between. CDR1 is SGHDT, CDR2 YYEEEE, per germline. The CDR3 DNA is TGTGCCAGCAGCGTTCCGGTCTTTTCTAGCACAGATACGCAGTATTTT. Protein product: CASSVPVFSSTDTQYF.

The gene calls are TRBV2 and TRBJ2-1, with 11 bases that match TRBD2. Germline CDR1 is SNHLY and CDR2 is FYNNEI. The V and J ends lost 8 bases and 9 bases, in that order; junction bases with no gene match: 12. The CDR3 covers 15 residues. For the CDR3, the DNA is TGTGCCAGCCCCTCACTAGCGGGGGCTTCGAGTGAGCAGTTCTTC. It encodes CASPSLAGASSEQFF. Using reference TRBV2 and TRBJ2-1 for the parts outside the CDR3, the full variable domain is EPEVTQTPSHQVTQMGQEVILRCVPISNHLYFYWYRQILGQKVEFLVSFYNNEISEKSEIFDDQFSVERPDGSNFTLKIRSTKLEDSAMYFCASPSLAGASSEQFFGPGTRLTVL.

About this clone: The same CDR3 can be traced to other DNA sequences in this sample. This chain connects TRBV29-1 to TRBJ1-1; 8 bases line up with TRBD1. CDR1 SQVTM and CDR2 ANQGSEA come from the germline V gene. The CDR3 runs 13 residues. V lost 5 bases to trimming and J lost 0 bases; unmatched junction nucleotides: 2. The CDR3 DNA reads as TGCAGCGTTCGACAGGGGATGAACACTGAAGCTTTCTTT. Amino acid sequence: CSVRQGMNTEAFF.

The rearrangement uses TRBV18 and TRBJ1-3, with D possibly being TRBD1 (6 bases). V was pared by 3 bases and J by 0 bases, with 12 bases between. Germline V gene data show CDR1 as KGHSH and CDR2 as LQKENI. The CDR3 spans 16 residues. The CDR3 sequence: CASSPRDTHSGNTIYF. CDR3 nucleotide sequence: TGTGCCAGCTCACCCCGGGACACTCACTCTGGAAACACCATATATTTT.

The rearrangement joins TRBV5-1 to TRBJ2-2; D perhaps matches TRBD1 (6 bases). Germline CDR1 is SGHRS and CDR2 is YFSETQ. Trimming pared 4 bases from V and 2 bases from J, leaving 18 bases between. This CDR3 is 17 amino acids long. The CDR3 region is CASSDGTPKGNTGELFF. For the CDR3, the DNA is TGCGCCAGCAGCGACGGGACACCGAAGGGTAACACCGGGGAGCTGTTTTTT. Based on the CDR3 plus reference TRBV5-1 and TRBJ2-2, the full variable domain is KAGVTQTPRYLIKTRGQQVTLSCSPISGHRSVSWYQQTPGQGLQFLFEYFSETQRNKGNFPGRFSGRQFSNSRSEMNVSTLELGDSALYLCASSDGTPKGNTGELFFGEGSRLTVL.

This CDR3 reads CASSRGQGGNQPQHF. The CDR3 bases are TGTGCCAGCAGTCGGGGGCAGGGTGGAAATCAGCCCCAGCATTTT. The chain couples TRBV6-1 to TRBJ1-5, with D perhaps TRBD1 (6 bases). The CDR3 runs to 15 residues. V was clipped by 5 bases and J by 4 bases, with 15 bases between them. From germline, CDR1 is MNHNS and CDR2 SASEGT.

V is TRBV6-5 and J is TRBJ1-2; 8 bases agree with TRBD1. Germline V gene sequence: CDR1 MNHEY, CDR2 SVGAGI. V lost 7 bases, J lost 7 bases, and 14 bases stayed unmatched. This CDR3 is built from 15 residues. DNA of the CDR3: TGTGCCAGCAATAGCCTCGGACAGGGCCTCTCTGGCTACACCTTC. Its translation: CASNSLGQGLSGYTF.

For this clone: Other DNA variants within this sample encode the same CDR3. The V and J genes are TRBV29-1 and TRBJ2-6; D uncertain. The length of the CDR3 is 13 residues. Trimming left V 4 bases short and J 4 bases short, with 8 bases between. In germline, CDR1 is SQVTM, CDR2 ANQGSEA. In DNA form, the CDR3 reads TGCAGCGTTGTAGGGTCCGGGGCCAACGTCCTGACTTTC. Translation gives CSVVGSGANVLTF.

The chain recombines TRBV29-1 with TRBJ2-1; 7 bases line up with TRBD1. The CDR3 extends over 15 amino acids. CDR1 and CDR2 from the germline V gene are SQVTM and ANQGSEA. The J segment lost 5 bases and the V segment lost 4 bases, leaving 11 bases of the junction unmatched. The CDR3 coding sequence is TGCAGCGTTGTGAGACAGGGAATTGGGGACAATGAGCAGTTCTTC. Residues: CSVVRQGIGDNEQFF.

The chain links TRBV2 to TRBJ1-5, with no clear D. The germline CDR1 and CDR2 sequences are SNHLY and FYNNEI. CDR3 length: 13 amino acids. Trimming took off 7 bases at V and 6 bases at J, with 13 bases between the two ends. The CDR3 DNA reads TGTGCCAGCAAACAGCGGGGTTTTCAGCCCCAGCATTTT. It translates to CASKQRGFQPQHF.

CDR3 DNA: TGTGCCAGCAGGCCGGGACAGGGAAATTCACCCCTCCACTTT. As protein: CASRPGQGNSPLHF. The V and J genes are TRBV2 and TRBJ1-6; TRBD1 aligns across 9 bases. V lost 6 bases to trimming and J lost 7 bases; unmatched junction nucleotides: 4. This CDR3 is built from 14 residues. Looked up from germline, CDR1 is SNHLY and CDR2 is FYNNEI. Together with reference TRBV2 and TRBJ1-6, the CDR3 gives the full variable domain: EPEVTQTPSHQVTQMGQEVILRCVPISNHLYFYWYRQILGQKVEFLVSFYNNEISEKSEIFDDQFSVERPDGSNFTLKIRSTKLEDSAMYFCASRPGQGNSPLHFGNGTRLTVT.

The CDR3 region is CASRKKLANTPRSYGYTF. The CDR3 DNA sequence: TGCGCCAGCAGAAAAAAACTCGCTAACACGCCTCGGTCCTATGGCTACACCTTC. This rearrangement joins TRBV4-1 to TRBJ1-2; D unclear. Germline V gives CDR1 MGHRA, CDR2 YSYEKL. The length of the CDR3 is 18 residues. Between the trimmed V and J ends, which lost 6 bases and 4 bases, there was a span of 27 bases.

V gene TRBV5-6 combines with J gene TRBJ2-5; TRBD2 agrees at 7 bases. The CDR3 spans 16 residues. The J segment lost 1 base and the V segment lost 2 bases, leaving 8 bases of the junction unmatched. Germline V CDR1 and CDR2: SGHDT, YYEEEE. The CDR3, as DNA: TGTGCCAGCAGCTTCGGTCTAGCGGTCCTCCAAGAGACCCAGTACTTC. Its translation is CASSFGLAVLQETQYF.

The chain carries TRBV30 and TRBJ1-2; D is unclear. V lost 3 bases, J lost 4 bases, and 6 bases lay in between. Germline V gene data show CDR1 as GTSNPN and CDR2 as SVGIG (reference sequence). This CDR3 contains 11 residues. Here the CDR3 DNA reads TGTGCCTGGAGCGCCAGCTATGGCTACACCTTC. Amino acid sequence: CAWSASYGYTF.